This T cell receptor (beta chain) originates from a study of OX40 agonist ivuxolimab in advanced cancers. Overall study: Ivuxolimab, which patients received intravenously every 2 weeks, was dosed at 0.01 to 10 mg/kg. Patients achieving partial responses numbered three: one hepatocellular carcinoma case and two cutaneous melanoma cases. Findings and limits, study-wide: In general, CD8+ T cells held more expanded clones than CD4+ did, on average.

With respect to this clone: What it recognizes is unknown.

TCRdb keeps only in-frame clones here, not all; method: immunoSEQ multiplex PCR. Altogether roughly 53,000 clones are present, 85% being singletons, with the ten largest covering 2.8%. The germline V and J ends were trimmed by 5 bases and 2 bases, with 7 bases remaining between them. CDR3 size: 13 residues. The germline gives CDR1 MDHEN, CDR2 SYDVKM. This specimen consisted of CD4+ or CD8+ T cells sorted from blood, obtained in a trial of the OX40 agonist ivuxolimab. The TCR originated in an adult with an advanced solid tumor such as melanoma, head and neck, liver or kidney cancer. V gene TRBV28 combines with J gene TRBJ2-1, with TRBD1 as a possible D gene (6 bases). The CDR3 here is CASSRTAYNEQFF. The CDR3 nucleotides read TGTGCCAGCAGTCGGACAGCCTACAATGAGCAGTTCTTC.